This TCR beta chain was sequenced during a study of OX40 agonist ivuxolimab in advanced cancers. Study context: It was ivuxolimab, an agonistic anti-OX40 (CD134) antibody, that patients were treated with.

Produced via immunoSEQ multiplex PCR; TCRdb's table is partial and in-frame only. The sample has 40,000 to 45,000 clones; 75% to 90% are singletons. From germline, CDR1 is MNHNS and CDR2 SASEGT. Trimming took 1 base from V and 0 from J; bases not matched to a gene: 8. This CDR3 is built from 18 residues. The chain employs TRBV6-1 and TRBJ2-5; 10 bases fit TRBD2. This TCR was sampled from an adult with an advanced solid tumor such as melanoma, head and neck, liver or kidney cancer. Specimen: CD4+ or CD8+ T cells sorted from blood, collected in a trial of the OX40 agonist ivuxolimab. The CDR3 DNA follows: TGTGCCAGCAGTGAAGAGGCTAGCGGGAGTTTTGACCAAGAGACCCAGTACTTC. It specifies CASSEEASGSFDQETQYF.